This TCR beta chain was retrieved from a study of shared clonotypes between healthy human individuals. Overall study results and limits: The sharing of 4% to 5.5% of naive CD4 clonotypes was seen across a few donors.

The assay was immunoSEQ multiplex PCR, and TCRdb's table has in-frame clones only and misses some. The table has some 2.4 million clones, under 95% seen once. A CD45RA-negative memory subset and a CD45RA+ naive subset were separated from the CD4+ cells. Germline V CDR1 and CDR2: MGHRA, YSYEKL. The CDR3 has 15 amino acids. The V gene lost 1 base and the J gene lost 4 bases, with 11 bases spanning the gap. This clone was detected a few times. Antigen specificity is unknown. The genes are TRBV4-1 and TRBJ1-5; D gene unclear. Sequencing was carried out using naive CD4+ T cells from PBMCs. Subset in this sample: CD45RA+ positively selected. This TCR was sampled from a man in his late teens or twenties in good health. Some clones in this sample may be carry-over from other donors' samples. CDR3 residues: CASSQVGQANQPQHF. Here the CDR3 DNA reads TGCGCCAGCAGCCAAGTGGGCCAGGCTAATCAGCCCCAGCATTTT.